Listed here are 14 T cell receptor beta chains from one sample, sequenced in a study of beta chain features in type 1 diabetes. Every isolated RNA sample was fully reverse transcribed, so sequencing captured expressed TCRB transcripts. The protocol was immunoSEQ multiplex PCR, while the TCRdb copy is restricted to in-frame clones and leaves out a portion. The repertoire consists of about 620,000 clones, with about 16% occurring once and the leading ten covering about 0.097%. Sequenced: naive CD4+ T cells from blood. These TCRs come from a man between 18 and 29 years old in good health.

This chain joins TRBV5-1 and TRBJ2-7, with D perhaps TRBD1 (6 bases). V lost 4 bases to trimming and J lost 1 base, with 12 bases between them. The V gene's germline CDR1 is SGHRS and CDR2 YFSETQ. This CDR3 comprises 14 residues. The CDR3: CASSRGQLSYEQYF. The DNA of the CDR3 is TGCGCCAGCAGCCGAGGACAGCTTTCCTACGAGCAGTACTTC.

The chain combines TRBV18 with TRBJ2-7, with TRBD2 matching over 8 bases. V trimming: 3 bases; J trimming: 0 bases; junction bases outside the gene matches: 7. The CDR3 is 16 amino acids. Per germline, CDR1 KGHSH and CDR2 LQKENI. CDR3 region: CASSPRGTSGSYEQYF. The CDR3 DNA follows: TGTGCCAGCTCACCTCGGGGAACTAGCGGCTCCTACGAGCAGTACTTC.

The CDR3 bases are TGTGCCAGCAGCACCCGGGACAGGGCCCGAGTCACCTTC. It translates to CASSTRDRARVTF. This chain connects TRBV7-9 to TRBJ1-2; 9 nucleotides align to TRBD1. Germline CDR1 reads SEHNR; CDR2 reads FQNEAQ (reference sequence). With V trimmed by 5 bases and J by 13 bases, 11 bases remained unmatched. This CDR3 spans 13 amino acids.

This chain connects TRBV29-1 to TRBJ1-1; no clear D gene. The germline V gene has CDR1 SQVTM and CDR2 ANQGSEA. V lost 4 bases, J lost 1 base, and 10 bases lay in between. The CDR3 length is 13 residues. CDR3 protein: CSVADRTNTEAFF. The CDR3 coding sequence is TGCAGCGTTGCGGACCGCACGAACACTGAAGCTTTCTTT.

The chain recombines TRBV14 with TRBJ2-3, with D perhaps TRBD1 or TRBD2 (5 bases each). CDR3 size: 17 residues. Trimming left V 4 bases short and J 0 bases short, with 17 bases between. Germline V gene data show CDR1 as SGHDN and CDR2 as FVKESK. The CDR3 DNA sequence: TGTGCCAGCAGCCGACGCCTAAGGGACCTCAGCACAGATACGCAGTATTTT. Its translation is CASSRRLRDLSTDTQYF.

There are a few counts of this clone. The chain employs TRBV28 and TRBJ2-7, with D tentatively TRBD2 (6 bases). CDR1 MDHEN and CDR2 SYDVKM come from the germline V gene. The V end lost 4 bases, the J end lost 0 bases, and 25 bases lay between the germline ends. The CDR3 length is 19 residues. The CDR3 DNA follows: TGTGCCAGCAGTTGGGCAGGGAGTAGCTCGGACTACAGCTCCTACGAGCAGTACTTC. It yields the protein CASSWAGSSSDYSSYEQYF.

Here the CDR3 reads CASSPSNQLGSGEQFF. For the CDR3, the DNA is TGTGCCAGCAGTCCTTCAAACCAACTAGGATCGGGTGAGCAGTTCTTC. This chain connects TRBV28 to TRBJ2-1; TRBD2 is a possible D gene (5 bases). Trimming removed 5 bases from V and 9 bases from J, with 23 bases in between. The CDR3 spans 16 residues. Germline values: CDR1 MDHEN, CDR2 SYDVKM. Combining the CDR3 with reference TRBV28 and TRBJ2-1 gives the whole variable domain DVKVTQSSRYLVKRTGEKVFLECVQDMDHENMFWYRQDPGLGLRLIYFSYDVKMKEKGDIPEGYSVSREKKERFSLILESASTNQTSMYLCASSPSNQLGSGEQFFGPGTRLTVL.

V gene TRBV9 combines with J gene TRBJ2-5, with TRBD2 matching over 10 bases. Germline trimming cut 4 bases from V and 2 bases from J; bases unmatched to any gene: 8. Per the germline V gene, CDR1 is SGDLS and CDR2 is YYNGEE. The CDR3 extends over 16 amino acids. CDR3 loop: CASSPHPGLAQETQYF. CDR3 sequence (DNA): TGTGCCAGCAGCCCCCACCCGGGACTAGCGCAAGAGACCCAGTACTTC.

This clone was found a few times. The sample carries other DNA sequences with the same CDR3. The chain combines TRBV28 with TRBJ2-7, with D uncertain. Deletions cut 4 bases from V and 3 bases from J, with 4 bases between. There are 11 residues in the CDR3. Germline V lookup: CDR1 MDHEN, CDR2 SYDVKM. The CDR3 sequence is CASSSRYEQYF. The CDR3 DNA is TGTGCCAGCAGTTCACGCTACGAGCAGTACTTC.

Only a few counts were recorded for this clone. The CDR3 DNA is TGTGCCAGCAGCCAAGCGACCAGGGCAGGGGGGATCTCCTACAATGAGCAGTTCTTC. This gives the protein CASSQATRAGGISYNEQFF. The J gene is TRBJ2-1, the V gene TRBV14; possibly TRBD1 for D (7 bases). The CDR3 is 19 residues long. Trimming took 1 base from V and 0 from J, leaving 19 bases between them. Germline V gives CDR1 SGHDN, CDR2 FVKESK.

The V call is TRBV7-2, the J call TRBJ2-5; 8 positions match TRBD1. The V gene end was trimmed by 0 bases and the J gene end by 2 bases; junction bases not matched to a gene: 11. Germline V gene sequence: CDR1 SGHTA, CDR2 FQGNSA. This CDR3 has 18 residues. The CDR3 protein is CASSLAPLGTGGQETQYF. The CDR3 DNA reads TGTGCCAGCAGCTTAGCCCCCTTGGGGACAGGAGGACAAGAGACCCAGTACTTC.

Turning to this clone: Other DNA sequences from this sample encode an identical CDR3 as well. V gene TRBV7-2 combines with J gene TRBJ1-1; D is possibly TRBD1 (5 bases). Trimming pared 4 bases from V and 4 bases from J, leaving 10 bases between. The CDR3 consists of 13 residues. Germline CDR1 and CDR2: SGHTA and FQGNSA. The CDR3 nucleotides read TGTGCCAGCAGCTCCCAGGGCGGCACTGAAGCTTTCTTT. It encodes CASSSQGGTEAFF.

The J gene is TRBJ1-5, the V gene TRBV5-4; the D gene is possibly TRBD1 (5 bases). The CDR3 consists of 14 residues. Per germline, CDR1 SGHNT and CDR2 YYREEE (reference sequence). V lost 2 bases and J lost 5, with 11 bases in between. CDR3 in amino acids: CASSLNGADQPQHF. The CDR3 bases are TGTGCCAGCAGCTTAAACGGGGCGGATCAGCCCCAGCATTTT.

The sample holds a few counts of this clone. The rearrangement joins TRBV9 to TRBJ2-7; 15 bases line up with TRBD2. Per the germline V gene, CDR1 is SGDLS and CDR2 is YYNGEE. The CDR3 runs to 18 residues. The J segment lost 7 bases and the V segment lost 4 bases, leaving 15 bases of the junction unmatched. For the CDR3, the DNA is TGTGCCAGCAGCCCGCGGACTAGCGGGAGGGCCCAAGGTTGGGAGCAGTACTTC. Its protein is CASSPRTSGRAQGWEQYF.